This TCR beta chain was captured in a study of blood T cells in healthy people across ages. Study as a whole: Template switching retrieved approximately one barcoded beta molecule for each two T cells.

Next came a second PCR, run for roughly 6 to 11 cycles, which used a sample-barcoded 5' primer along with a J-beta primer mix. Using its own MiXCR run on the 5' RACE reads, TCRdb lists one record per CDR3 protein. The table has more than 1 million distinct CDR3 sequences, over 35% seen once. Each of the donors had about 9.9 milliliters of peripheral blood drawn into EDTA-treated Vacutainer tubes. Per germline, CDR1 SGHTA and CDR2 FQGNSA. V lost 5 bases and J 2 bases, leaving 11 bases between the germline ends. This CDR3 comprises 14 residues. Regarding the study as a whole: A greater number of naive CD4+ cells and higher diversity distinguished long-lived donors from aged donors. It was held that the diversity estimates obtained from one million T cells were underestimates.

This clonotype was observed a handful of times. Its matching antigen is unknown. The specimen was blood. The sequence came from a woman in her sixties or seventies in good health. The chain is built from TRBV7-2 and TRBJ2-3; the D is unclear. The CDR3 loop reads CASSPYGSTDTQYF. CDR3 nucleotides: TGTGCCAGCAGCCCCTACGGGTCCACAGATACGCAGTATTTT. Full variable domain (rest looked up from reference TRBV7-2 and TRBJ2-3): GAGVSQSPSNKVTEKGKDVELRCDPISGHTALYWYRQSLGQGLEFLIYFQGNSAPDKSGLPSDRFSAERTGGSVSTLTIQRTQQEDSAVYLCASSPYGSTDTQYFGPGTRLTVL.